The T cell receptor beta chain described here comes from a study of cytomegalovirus exposure and HLA in healthy donors. Study background: T cells numbering about 179 million yielded some 100 million unique TCR beta sequences in an earlier analysis.

Healthy bone marrow donors made up the donors. Points from the study as a whole: In a later analysis, at a false discovery rate of 0.05, roughly 16,000 TCR beta sequences matched HLA alleles. Most CMV-associated TCR beta chains appeared HLA-restricted in a later analysis.

Germline trimming cut 6 bases from V and 5 bases from J; bases unmatched to any gene: 3. The CDR3 length is 12 residues. Per the germline V gene, CDR1 is KGHSH and CDR2 is LQKENI. As regards this clone: Antigen unknown.

It was with 60 Vbeta and 13 Jbeta primers that the PCR ran. Method: immunoSEQ multiplex PCR; TCRdb's copy keeps in-frame clones and lacks some. The sample shows about 72,000 clones, and about 13% sits with its ten largest clones. The sequenced sample consisted of PBMCs. The source of this sequence is a man aged 45-60 years in good health and CMV-seropositive. The V gene is TRBV18, the J gene TRBJ2-7, with 8 bases identical to TRBD1. CDR3 nucleotide sequence: TGTGCCAGCTCTCAACAGGGGGACGAGCAGTACTTC. This sequence encodes CASSQQGDEQYF.